The 5 T cell receptor beta chains given below trace back to one sample, sequenced in a study of cytomegalovirus exposure and HLA in healthy donors. Primers included in the PCR were 60 Vbeta and 13 Jbeta primers. The method was immunoSEQ multiplex PCR; TCRdb's version includes in-frame clones alone and lacks a portion of them. In total, the table holds about 200,000 clones. The sample consisted of PBMCs. Every receptor here comes from a girl aged 2 to 10 in good health and CMV-seropositive.

The rearrangement joins TRBV19 to TRBJ2-7; 9 bases fit TRBD1. V was clipped by 5 bases and J by 3 bases; unmatched bases: 11. The CDR3 runs 16 residues. In germline, CDR1 is LNHDA, CDR2 SQIVND (reference sequence). The CDR3 protein is CASSPSLGTGRYEQYF. The DNA for the CDR3 is TGTGCCAGTAGTCCCTCCCTCGGGACAGGGCGCTACGAGCAGTACTTC.

The gene calls are TRBV11-2 and TRBJ1-2; 9 nucleotides match TRBD1. Trimming took 5 bases from V and 8 from J; bases not matched to a gene: 12. The CDR3 length is 15 residues. The germline V gene has CDR1 SGHAT and CDR2 FQNNGV. The CDR3 DNA reads TGTGCCAGCAGCCCTCCTGGGACAGGGAGAGAAGGCTACACCTTC. It codes for CASSPPGTGREGYTF.

The chain joins TRBV7-2 to TRBJ1-1, with a possible D match to TRBD1 (6 bases). The CDR3 has 14 residues. V lost 3 bases, J lost 0 bases, and 8 bases lay in between. CDR1 is SGHTA, CDR2 FQGNSA, per germline. The CDR3 loop is CASSFQGLNTEAFF. DNA for the CDR3: TGTGCCAGCAGCTTTCAGGGGTTGAACACTGAAGCTTTCTTT.

The V gene is TRBV11-3, the J gene TRBJ2-1; 10 bases line up with TRBD2. The CDR3 has 15 amino acids. CDR1 and CDR2 from the germline V gene are SGHNT and YENEEA. V shed 5 bases, J shed 10 bases, and the junction held 11 bases outside the gene matches. CDR3 sequence reads: CASSPGLAASWEQFF. CDR3 bases: TGTGCCAGCAGCCCCGGACTAGCGGCCTCGTGGGAGCAGTTCTTC.

This rearrangement joins TRBV7-6 to TRBJ2-2, with a tentative D call TRBD1 (6 bases). Looked up from germline, CDR1 is SGHVS and CDR2 is FNYEAQ. V was clipped by 2 bases and J by 8 bases, with 18 bases between them. The CDR3 has 16 amino acids. Here the CDR3 reads CASSLRAAPGAGELFF. The CDR3 DNA is TGTGCCAGCAGCTTAAGGGCGGCCCCAGGGGCGGGGGAGCTGTTTTTT.